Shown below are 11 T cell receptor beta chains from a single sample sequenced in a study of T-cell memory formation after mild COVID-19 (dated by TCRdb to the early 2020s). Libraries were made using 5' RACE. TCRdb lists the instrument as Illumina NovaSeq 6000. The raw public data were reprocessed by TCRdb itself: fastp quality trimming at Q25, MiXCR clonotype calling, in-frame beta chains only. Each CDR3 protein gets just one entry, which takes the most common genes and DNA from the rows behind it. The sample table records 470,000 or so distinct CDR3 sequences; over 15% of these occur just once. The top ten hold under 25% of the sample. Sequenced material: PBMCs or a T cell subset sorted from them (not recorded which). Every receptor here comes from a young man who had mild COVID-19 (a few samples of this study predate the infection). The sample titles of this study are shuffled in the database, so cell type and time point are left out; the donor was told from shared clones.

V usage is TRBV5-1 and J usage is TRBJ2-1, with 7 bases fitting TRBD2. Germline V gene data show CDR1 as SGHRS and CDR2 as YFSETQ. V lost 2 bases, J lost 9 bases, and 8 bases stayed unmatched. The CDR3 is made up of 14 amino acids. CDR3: CASSLAGTGPEQFF. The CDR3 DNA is TGCGCCAGCAGCTTAGCGGGGACCGGCCCTGAGCAGTTCTTC.

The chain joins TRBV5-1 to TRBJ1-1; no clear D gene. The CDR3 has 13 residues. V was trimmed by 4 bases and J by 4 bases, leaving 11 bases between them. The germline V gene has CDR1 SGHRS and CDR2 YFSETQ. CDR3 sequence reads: CASSLTRATEAFF. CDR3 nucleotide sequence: TGCGCCAGCAGCCTAACGAGGGCCACTGAAGCTTTCTTT. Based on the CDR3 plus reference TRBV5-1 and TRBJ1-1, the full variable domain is KAGVTQTPRYLIKTRGQQVTLSCSPISGHRSVSWYQQTPGQGLQFLFEYFSETQRNKGNFPGRFSGRQFSNSRSEMNVSTLELGDSALYLCASSLTRATEAFFGQGTRLTVV.

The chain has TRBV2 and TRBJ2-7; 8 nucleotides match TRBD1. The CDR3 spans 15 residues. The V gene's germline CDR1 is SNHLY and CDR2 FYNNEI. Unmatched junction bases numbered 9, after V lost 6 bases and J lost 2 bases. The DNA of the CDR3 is TGTGCCAGCAGGGGGCTTGGACAGGGAGCCTACGAGCAGTACTTC. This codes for CASRGLGQGAYEQYF.

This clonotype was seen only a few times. The DNA for the CDR3 is TGCGCCAGCAGTGAGGGGGATGGTCAGCCCCAGCATTTT. Translated: CASSEGDGQPQHF. The V call is TRBV5-1, the J call TRBJ1-5; tentative D call: TRBD1 (6 bases). The germline V and J ends were trimmed by 5 bases and 6 bases, with 12 bases remaining between them. Germline V gene lookup returns CDR1 SGHRS and CDR2 YFSETQ. The CDR3 runs 13 residues.

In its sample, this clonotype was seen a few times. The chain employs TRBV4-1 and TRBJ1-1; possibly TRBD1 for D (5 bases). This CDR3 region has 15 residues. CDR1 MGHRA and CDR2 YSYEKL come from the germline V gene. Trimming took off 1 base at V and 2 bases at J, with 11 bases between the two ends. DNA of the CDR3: TGCGCCAGCAGCCAAGGGCGGGGCAGAAACACTGAAGCTTTCTTT. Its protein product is CASSQGRGRNTEAFF.

As DNA, the CDR3 is TGCGCCAGCAGCTATGGACTAGCGGGGGTGAGCACAGATACGCAGTATTTT. Protein: CASSYGLAGVSTDTQYF. The V gene is TRBV5-1, the J gene TRBJ2-3; 13 bases are shared with TRBD2. The CDR3 sequence is 17 residues long. Per germline, CDR1 SGHRS and CDR2 YFSETQ. V dropped 3 bases and J dropped 0; count of bases not matched to a gene: 4.

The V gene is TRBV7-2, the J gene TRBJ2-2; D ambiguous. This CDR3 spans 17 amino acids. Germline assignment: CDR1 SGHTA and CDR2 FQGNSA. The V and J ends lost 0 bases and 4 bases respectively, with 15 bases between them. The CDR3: CASSLALLAGGTGELFF. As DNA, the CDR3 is TGTGCCAGCAGCTTAGCGCTTCTGGCCGGCGGCACCGGGGAGCTGTTTTTT.

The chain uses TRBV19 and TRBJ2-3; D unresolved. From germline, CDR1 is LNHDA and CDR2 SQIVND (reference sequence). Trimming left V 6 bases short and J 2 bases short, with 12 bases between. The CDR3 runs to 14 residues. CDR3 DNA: TGTGCCAGTAGCAGCGCAACCCCCACAGATACGCAGTATTTT. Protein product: CASSSATPTDTQYF.

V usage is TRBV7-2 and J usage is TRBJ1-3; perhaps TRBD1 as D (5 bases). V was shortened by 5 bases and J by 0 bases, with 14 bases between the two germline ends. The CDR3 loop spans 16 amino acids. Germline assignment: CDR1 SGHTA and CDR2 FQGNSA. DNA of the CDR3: TGTGCCAGCAGCCCCCTAGGGGTTATCTCTGGAAACACCATATATTTT. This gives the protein CASSPLGVISGNTIYF.

Here the CDR3 reads CASSYTPGSGGENEQFF. In DNA form, the CDR3 reads TGTGCCAGCAGTTATACCCCGGGTAGCGGGGGGGAAAATGAGCAGTTCTTC. V usage is TRBV6-6 and J usage is TRBJ2-1, with 11 bases that match TRBD2. The V gene's germline CDR1 is MNHNY and CDR2 SVGAGI (reference sequence). V was clipped by 3 bases and J by 7 bases; unmatched bases: 11. The CDR3 is 17 residues long.

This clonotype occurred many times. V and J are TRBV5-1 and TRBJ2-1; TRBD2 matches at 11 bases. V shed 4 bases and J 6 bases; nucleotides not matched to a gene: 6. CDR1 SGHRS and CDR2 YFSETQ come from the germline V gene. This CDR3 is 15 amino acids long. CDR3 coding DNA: TGCGCCAGCAGCCTCGGACTAGCGGGTCTCAATGAGCAGTTCTTC. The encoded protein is CASSLGLAGLNEQFF. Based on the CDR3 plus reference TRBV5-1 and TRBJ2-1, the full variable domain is KAGVTQTPRYLIKTRGQQVTLSCSPISGHRSVSWYQQTPGQGLQFLFEYFSETQRNKGNFPGRFSGRQFSNSRSEMNVSTLELGDSALYLCASSLGLAGLNEQFFGPGTRLTVL.